One sample yielded the 2 T cell receptor beta chains listed below, sequenced in a study of blood T cell repertoires in COVID-19. The protocol was immunoSEQ multiplex PCR, while the TCRdb copy is restricted to in-frame clones and leaves out a portion. The sample lists hundreds of thousands of clones, 88% occurring once. The source material was PBMCs or T cells enriched from blood (not recorded which). These receptor sequences come from a woman aged 25 to 39 who had recovered from COVID-19.

In this sample, this clone turned up once. The chain uses TRBV4-1 and TRBJ2-5, with TRBD1 matching 8 bases. CDR3 length: 15 amino acids. V dropped 5 bases and J dropped 4; count of bases not matched to a gene: 9. The germline V gene has CDR1 MGHRA and CDR2 YSYEKL. CDR3 sequence (DNA): TGCGCCAGCAGCGCGCGGGACAGGTGGGGAGAGACCCAGTACTTC. Its protein is CASSARDRWGETQYF.

A word on this clone: The identical CDR3 is also encoded by other nucleotide sequences in the sample. The chain links TRBV4-1 to TRBJ1-2, with D possibly being TRBD1 (5 bases). Looked up from germline, CDR1 is MGHRA and CDR2 is YSYEKL. Trimming removed 1 base from V and 2 bases from J, with 8 bases in between. The CDR3 runs to 14 residues. CDR3 sequence: CASSQGGGNYGYTF. The CDR3 DNA follows: TGCGCCAGCAGCCAAGGTGGGGGGAACTATGGCTACACCTTC.